This T cell receptor beta chain comes out of a study of blood T cell repertoires in COVID-19 (dated by TCRdb to about 2020). Regarding the complete study: Samples from collaborators originated in the United States, Italy and Spain and spanned both the acute and convalescent phases of COVID-19. The prospective study material was composed of cDNA or gDNA derived from T cells, B-cell-depleted T cells, or PBMCs. Deeply sampled blood TCRbeta repertoires from subjects exposed to, actively infected with, or recovered from COVID-19 were included in the dataset. A freely available public database, intended as a resource for researchers studying the immune response to SARS-CoV-2, is where the repertoires were released. The samples were drawn from two sources: the first 160 participants of the ongoing ImmuneRACE study, and over 950 subjects contributed by 6 global collaborators. A de-identified subject ID, COVID-19 status, age in years and sex were almost always included in the sample metadata. Where available, HLA class I and class II types were taken from metadata supplied by the sample provider and were not determined by assay-based typing. Overall results and qualifications from the work: Clinical and demographic metadata were provided uncurated, with the amount varying by source and participant.

The immunoSEQ Assay, a bias-controlled multiplex PCR, was used to amplify TCRbeta CDR3 regions from genomic DNA. The published analysis was carried out like this. Nucleated cell counts per sample were estimated from amplification of reference gene primers within the assay. To quantify the absolute abundance of each unique TCRbeta CDR3 rearrangement, sequence reads were collapsed and filtered. For each sample, productive Simpson clonality was calculated as the square root of Simpson's diversity index over productive rearrangements. Held by TCRdb, this immuneACCESS table contains in-frame sequences only and omits some clones. Under half of the omission traces to an unresolved V gene where checked; the cause of the rest is unknown. For V, J and clone size, that table is used; D and trimming come from the DNA. This sample gives some 180,000 clones in total; more than 75% of them show up just once. In total, the top ten clones hold 5% to 6.5% of the sample.

Looking up the germline V gene yields CDR1 SNHLY and CDR2 FYNNEI. The CDR3 measures 14 amino acids from cysteine to phenylalanine. This entry keeps only the CDR3 DNA: 42 bases, framed from base 1. V is shortened by 6 bases, J by 5 bases, and the region joining them spans 17 bases. With regard to this clone: Its cognate antigen has yet to be identified. Base qualities were left out, and no much larger clone turns up one base away.

Whole blood was collected in K2EDTA tubes by collaborating institutions according to the institutions' own protocols. For TCRbeta analysis, collaborator samples were shipped as frozen whole blood, as isolated PBMCs, or as DNA extracted from either sample type. The chain couples TRBV2 to TRBJ2-7; D gene: possibly TRBD1, on 6 matching bases. Sequencing input: peripheral blood. The receptor was isolated from a man aged 35 to 55 with active or convalescent COVID-19. The CDR3 protein is CASRLDSSQDEQYF. The sequenced DNA: TGTGCCAGCAGGCTGGACAGTTCTCAGGACGAGCAGTACTTC.